Sequencing of this TCR beta chain was carried out in a study of tumor-infiltrating lymphocytes in primary liver carcinoma. About the study: Ranging in age from 30 to 69 years, the patients were men and women. The study reported T1-T3 N0M0 tumors spanning 4.2 to 10 cm. Regardless of tissue type, samples showed similar yields of roughly 3.65 to 8 million productive TCRbeta reads.

The CDR3 runs to 16 residues. Germline V gene data show CDR1 as MNHEY and CDR2 as SVGEGT. TCR beta cDNA was made from 450 to 600 ng total RNA with a constant-region primer. Generation of the TCR beta libraries relied on three nested multiplex PCR rounds using slightly modified ARM-PCR. It was with TRBV1-TRBV30 forward primers and a C-beta reverse primer that the first two PCR rounds were run, at around 10 cycles each. A single record per CDR3 protein comes from TCRdb applying MiXCR to the multiplex PCR reads. There are about 200,000 distinct CDR3 sequences in the sample; about two thirds occur only once, and approximately 6.6% lies in the top ten. Study-wide points: Whereas tumor region pairs overlapped more, tumor-adjacent and tumor-blood pairs overlapped less.

The source of the blood RNA was unsorted whole blood, and germline DNA was extracted as well. Remarks on this clonotype: Antigen: not known. The junction shows a germline mismatch at one end, possibly a read error.

Sequencing was carried out using peripheral blood. This TCR derives from an older woman with primary liver carcinoma and hepatitis B virus infection. This chain joins TRBV6-2 or TRBV6-3 and TRBJ1-5, with D hard to call. The DNA for the CDR3 is TGTGTCAGCCTTGAACCGGACGGAGATAGCAATCAGCCCCAGCATTTT. Translated, it gives CVSLEPDGDSNQPQHF.